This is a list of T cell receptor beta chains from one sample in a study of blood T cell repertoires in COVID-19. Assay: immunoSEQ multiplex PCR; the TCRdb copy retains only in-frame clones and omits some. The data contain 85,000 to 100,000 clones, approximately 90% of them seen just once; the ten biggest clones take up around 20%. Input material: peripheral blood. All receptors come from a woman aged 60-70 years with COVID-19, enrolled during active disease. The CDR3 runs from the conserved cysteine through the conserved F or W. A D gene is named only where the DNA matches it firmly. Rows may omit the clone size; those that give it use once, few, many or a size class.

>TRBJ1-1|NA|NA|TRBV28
CASSLRQENTEAFF
TGTGCCAGCAGTCTCCGACAGGAGAACACTGAAGCTTTCTTT
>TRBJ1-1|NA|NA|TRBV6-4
CASSATADAEAFF
TGTGCCAGCAGTGCAACAGCAGACGCTGAAGCTTTCTTT
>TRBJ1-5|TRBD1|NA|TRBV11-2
CASSPGQGVQPQHF
TGTGCCAGCAGCCCAGGACAGGGTGTTCAGCCCCAGCATTTT
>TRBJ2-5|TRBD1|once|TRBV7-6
CASSGRTGTKETQYF
TGTGCCAGCAGCGGGCGGACAGGGACGAAAGAGACCCAGTACTTC
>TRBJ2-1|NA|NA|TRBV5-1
CASMSFSPSRYYNEQFF
TGCGCCAGCATGAGCTTCTCCCCCTCCCGTTACTACAATGAGCAGTTCTTC
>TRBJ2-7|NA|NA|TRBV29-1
CSVPSARDIYEQYF
TGCAGCGTGCCATCAGCCCGGGATATCTACGAGCAGTACTTC
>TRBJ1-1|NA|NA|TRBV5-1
CASSDTGDTEAFF
TGCGCCAGCAGCGACACAGGAGACACTGAAGCTTTCTTT
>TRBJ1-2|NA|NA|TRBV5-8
CASSQDRDYGYTF
TGTGCCAGCAGCCAGGACAGAGACTATGGCTACACCTTC
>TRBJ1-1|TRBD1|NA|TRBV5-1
CASSHQGTGNTEAFF
TGCGCCAGCAGCCACCAAGGGACAGGGAACACTGAAGCTTTCTTT
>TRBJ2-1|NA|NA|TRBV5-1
CASSLDTGDEQFF
TGCGCCAGCAGCTTGGACACAGGTGATGAGCAGTTCTTC
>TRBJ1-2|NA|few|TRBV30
CAWSVRQRVNYGYTF
TGTGCCTGGAGTGTGAGGCAGCGAGTTAACTATGGCTACACCTTC
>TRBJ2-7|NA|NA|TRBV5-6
CASSRDWSSYEQYF
TGTGCCAGCAGCAGGGACTGGAGCTCCTACGAGCAGTACTTC
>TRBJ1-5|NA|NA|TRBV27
CASSKMDSHQPQHF
TGTGCCAGCAGCAAGATGGACAGCCATCAGCCCCAGCATTTT
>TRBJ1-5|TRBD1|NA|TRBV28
CASGPGQGGGQPQHF
TGTGCCAGCGGCCCCGGACAGGGGGGTGGACAGCCCCAGCATTTT
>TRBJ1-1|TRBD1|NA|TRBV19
CASSKRQGTNTEAFF
TGTGCCAGTAGTAAGCGACAGGGGACGAACACTGAAGCTTTCTTT
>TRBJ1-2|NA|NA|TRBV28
CASSIQRDGYTF
TGTGCCAGCAGTATTCAGCGGGATGGCTACACCTTC
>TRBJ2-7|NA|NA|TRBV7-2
CASSLGPSSYEQYF
TGTGCCAGCAGCTTAGGTCCGAGCTCCTACGAGCAGTACTTC
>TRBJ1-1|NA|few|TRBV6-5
CASSYFEQGLNTEAFF
TGTGCCAGCAGTTACTTTGAACAGGGCCTGAACACTGAAGCTTTCTTT
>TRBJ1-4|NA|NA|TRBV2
CASSPQGVGEKLFF
TGTGCCAGCAGTCCACAGGGAGTAGGAGAAAAACTGTTTTTT
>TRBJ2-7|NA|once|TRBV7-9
CASSLQGNYEQYF
TGTGCCAGCAGCCTACAGGGAAATTACGAGCAGTACTTC
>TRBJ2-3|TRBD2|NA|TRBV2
CASSEAGGGADTQYF
TGTGCCAGCAGTGAAGCGGGCGGGGGGGCAGATACGCAGTATTTT
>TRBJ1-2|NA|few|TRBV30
CAWSVVGGNNYGYTF
TGTGCCTGGAGTGTAGTCGGGGGAAATAACTATGGCTACACCTTC
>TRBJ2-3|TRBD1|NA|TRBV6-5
CASSTGGVTDTQYF
TGTGCCAGCAGTACAGGGGGCGTTACAGATACGCAGTATTTT
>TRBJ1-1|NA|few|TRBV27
CASSLWRGNTEAFF
TGTGCCAGCAGTTTGTGGAGGGGAAACACTGAAGCTTTCTTT
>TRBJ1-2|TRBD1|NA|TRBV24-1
CATSDRTGFNYGYTF
TGTGCCACCAGTGACCGGACAGGTTTTAACTATGGCTACACCTTC
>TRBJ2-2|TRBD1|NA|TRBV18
CASSPGQAVTGELFF
TGTGCCAGCTCACCCGGACAGGCGGTCACCGGGGAGCTGTTTTTT
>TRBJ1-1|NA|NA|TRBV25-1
CASGPGLQNTEAFF
TGTGCCAGCGGTCCGGGACTCCAGAACACTGAAGCTTTCTTT
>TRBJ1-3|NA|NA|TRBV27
CASSLHSSGNTIYF
TGTGCCAGCAGTTTGCACTCATCTGGAAACACCATATATTTT
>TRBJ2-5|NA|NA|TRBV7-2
CASSLLFREETQYF
TGTGCCAGCAGCTTACTTTTCAGGGAAGAGACCCAGTACTTC
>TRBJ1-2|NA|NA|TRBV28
CASSHGLDGYTF
TGTGCCAGCTCGCACGGGTTGGATGGCTACACCTTC
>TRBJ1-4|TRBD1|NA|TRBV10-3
CAISDSGTATNEKLFF
TGTGCCATCAGTGACTCCGGGACAGCAACTAATGAAAAACTGTTTTTT
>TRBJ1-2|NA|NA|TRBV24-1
CATSDDRTGYSHGYTF
TGTGCCACCAGTGACGATAGGACTGGATACTCTCATGGCTACACCTTC
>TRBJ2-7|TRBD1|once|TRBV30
CAWSPIGQGADEQYF
TGTGCCTGGAGTCCTATAGGACAGGGGGCTGACGAGCAGTACTTC
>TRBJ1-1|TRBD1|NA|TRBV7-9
CASSRDRVTEAFF
TGTGCCAGCAGCCGGGACAGGGTCACTGAAGCTTTCTTT
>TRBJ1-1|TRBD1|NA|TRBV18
CASSPKQGAGGTEAFF
TGTGCCAGCTCACCCAAACAGGGGGCCGGAGGCACTGAAGCTTTCTTT
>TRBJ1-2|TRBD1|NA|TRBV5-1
CASSSAGGPGQGLRYGYTF
TGCGCCAGCAGCTCCGCGGGAGGACCGGGACAGGGATTACGCTATGGCTACACCTTC
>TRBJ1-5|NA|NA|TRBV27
CASSLFGVGQPQHF
TGTGCCAGCAGTTTATTCGGGGTGGGACAGCCCCAGCATTTT
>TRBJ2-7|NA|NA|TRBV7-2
CASSLVTITYEQYF
TGTGCCAGCAGCTTAGTAACTATTACCTACGAGCAGTACTTC
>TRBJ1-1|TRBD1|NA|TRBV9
CASSVVTWDSGTEAFF
TGTGCCAGCAGCGTAGTTACCTGGGACAGTGGCACTGAAGCTTTCTTT
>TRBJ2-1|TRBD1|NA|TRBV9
CASSVAWGQGTPNEQFF
TGTGCCAGCAGCGTAGCTTGGGGACAGGGGACCCCCAATGAGCAGTTCTTC
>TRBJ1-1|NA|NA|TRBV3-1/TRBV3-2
CASSQVVGLNTEAFF
TGTGCCAGCAGCCAAGTTGTGGGCCTGAACACTGAAGCTTTCTTT
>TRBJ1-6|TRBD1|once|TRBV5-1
CASSTGTENSPLHF
TGCGCCAGCAGTACCGGGACAGAAAATTCACCCCTCCACTTT
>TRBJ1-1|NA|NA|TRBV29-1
CSVIQGLGTEAFF
TGCAGCGTTATACAGGGTTTGGGCACTGAAGCTTTCTTT
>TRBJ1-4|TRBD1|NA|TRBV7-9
CASSLDRGKLFF
TGTGCCAGCAGTCTCGACAGGGGAAAACTGTTTTTT
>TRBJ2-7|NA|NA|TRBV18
CASSPLVLGSGVTYEQYF
TGTGCCAGCTCACCCCTGGTTTTGGGGTCGGGGGTTACCTACGAGCAGTACTTC
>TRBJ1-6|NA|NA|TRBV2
CASSEVDPRTTPPLHF
TGTGCCAGCAGTGAAGTGGATCCGAGGACAACGCCCCCCCTCCACTTT